Presented here are 29 T cell receptor beta chains from one specimen sequenced in a study of CD8 T cells in Susac syndrome. cDNA came from about 0.5 to 1 ug RNA primed by random hexamers. TCRdb processed the immunoSEQ multiplex PCR reads anew with MiXCR; each CDR3 protein has one entry. The sample yields around 200,000 distinct CDR3 sequences, roughly 96% seen once. Sequencing input: CD4+ T cells from PBMCs. These receptors all stem from a human donor in good health.

The rearrangement uses TRBV9 and TRBJ1-2; TRBD1 matches 7 bases. Losses at the gene ends were 0 bases for V and 2 bases for J; bases not matched to a gene: 16. Germline V gene sequence: CDR1 SGDLS, CDR2 YYNGEE. The CDR3 extends over 19 amino acids. The CDR3 region is CASSVALPPLVGQNYGYTF. The DNA of the CDR3 is TGTGCCAGCAGCGTAGCCCTGCCGCCCTTGGTGGGACAGAACTATGGCTACACCTTC. The full variable domain, completed using reference TRBV9 and TRBJ1-2, is DSGVTQTPKHLITATGQRVTLRCSPRSGDLSVYWYQQSLDQGLQFLIQYYNGEERAKGNILERFSAQQFPDLHSELNLSSLELGDSALYFCASSVALPPLVGQNYGYTFGSGTRLTVV.

V usage is TRBV6-1 and J usage is TRBJ2-3, with 7 bases lining up with TRBD2. V lost 11 bases to trimming and J lost 4 bases; unmatched junction nucleotides: 9. This CDR3 contains 13 residues. The germline CDR1 and CDR2 sequences are MNHNS and SASEGT. CDR3 amino acids: CAVGREWADTQYF. CDR3 coding DNA: TGTGCCGTGGGGCGGGAGTGGGCAGATACGCAGTATTTT.

V and J are TRBV12-3 or TRBV12-4 and TRBJ2-2; 9 bases line up with TRBD2. J gave up 3 bases and V 1 base, and 6 bases lay outside the gene matches. The CDR3 sequence is 17 residues long. CDR3 loop: CASSLDGGRAYTGELFF. CDR3 DNA: TGTGCCAGCAGTTTAGACGGCGGGAGGGCCTACACCGGGGAGCTGTTTTTT.

This chain uses TRBV30 with TRBJ1-1; D gene ambiguous. Trimming cost V 2 bases and J 0 bases, with 7 bases left between them. CDR3 length equals 13 residues. Germline CDR1 and CDR2: GTSNPN and SVGIG (reference sequence). CDR3 nucleotide sequence: TGTGCCTGGAGTCGCGGCATGAACACTGAAGCTTTCTTT. It yields the protein CAWSRGMNTEAFF.

The chain joins TRBV29-1 to TRBJ1-2, with 9 positions matching TRBD1. The germline V gene encodes CDR1 SQVTM and CDR2 ANQGSEA. V lost 6 bases to trimming and J lost 7 bases; unmatched junction nucleotides: 15. The CDR3 totals 15 residues. In DNA form, the CDR3 reads TGCAGCGTAGCGGACCCGGGACAGGGATTTACTGGCTACACCTTC. Protein: CSVADPGQGFTGYTF.

The V call is TRBV20-1, the J call TRBJ2-1; TRBD1 might be the D (6 bases). Germline-derived CDR1 and CDR2 are DFQATT and SNEGSKA (reference sequence). This CDR3 has 13 amino acids. V was pared by 2 bases and J by 7 bases, with 12 bases between. In DNA form, the CDR3 reads TGCAGTGCTAGAAAAACAGGGCAGAATGAGCAGTTCTTC. This gives the protein CSARKTGQNEQFF.

V usage is TRBV29-1 and J usage is TRBJ1-2, with D perhaps matching TRBD1 (5 bases). Germline lookup yields CDR1 SQVTM and CDR2 ANQGSEA. V was pared by 3 bases and J by 1 base, with 12 bases between. This CDR3 spans 14 amino acids. In DNA form, the CDR3 reads TGCAGCGTTGATCGACAGCGAAATAACTATGGCTACACCTTC. It translates to CSVDRQRNNYGYTF. The full variable domain, in which reference TRBV29-1 and TRBJ1-2 provide the parts outside the CDR3, is SAVISQKPSRDICQRGTSLTIQCQVDSQVTMMFWYRQQPGQSLTLIATANQGSEATYESGFVIDKFPISRPNLTFSTLTVSNMSPEDSSIYLCSVDRQRNNYGYTFGSGTRLTVV.

This chain links TRBV20-1 with TRBJ1-1, with TRBD1 matching over 7 bases. This CDR3 is built from 14 residues. V shed 6 bases, J shed 0 bases, and the junction held 7 bases outside the gene matches. Germline V gene lookup returns CDR1 DFQATT and CDR2 SNEGSKA (reference sequence). This chain's CDR3 is CSARGQRMNTEAFF. CDR3 DNA: TGCAGTGCCCGGGGACAGCGAATGAACACTGAAGCTTTCTTT.

This clonotype has only a few counts. The chain recombines TRBV6-5 with TRBJ2-7; no clear D. V was clipped by 0 bases and J by 6 bases, with 12 bases between them. The CDR3 has 14 amino acids. Germline V gives CDR1 MNHEY, CDR2 SVGAGI. The CDR3 coding sequence is TGTGCCAGCAGTTACTCGAAGGGCCACAGCGAGCAGTACTTC. Translation: CASSYSKGHSEQYF.

V usage is TRBV20-1 and J usage is TRBJ1-2, with a weak D call TRBD1 (5 bases). The CDR3 consists of 14 residues. Germline V lookup: CDR1 DFQATT, CDR2 SNEGSKA (reference sequence). V lost 6 bases and J 7 bases, leaving 21 bases between the germline ends. CDR3 sequence reads: CSAPRDGGIAGYTF. In DNA form, the CDR3 reads TGCAGTGCCCCACGGGACGGCGGGATAGCTGGCTACACCTTC.

The rearrangement uses TRBV12-3 or TRBV12-4 and TRBJ2-1; 15 nucleotides agree with TRBD2. The CDR3 runs to 17 residues. V was clipped by 3 bases and J by 6 bases; unmatched bases: 6. The CDR3 DNA reads as TGTGCCAGCAGTTTTGGACTAGCGGGAGGGCTGGGCAATGAGCAGTTCTTC. Encoded protein: CASSFGLAGGLGNEQFF.

V usage is TRBV29-1 and J usage is TRBJ2-5; unclear D gene. Trimming took off 4 bases at V and 5 bases at J, with 11 bases between the two ends. Germline V gives CDR1 SQVTM, CDR2 ANQGSEA. The CDR3 has 12 amino acids. The CDR3 spells CSVGQVGETQYF. The CDR3 region has the DNA TGCAGCGTTGGGCAGGTTGGGGAGACCCAGTACTTC.

The chain uses TRBV30 and TRBJ1-4; 8 bases are shared with TRBD1. The ends lost 3 bases at V and 7 bases at J; junction bases unmatched: 7. CDR1 and CDR2 from the germline V gene are GTSNPN and SVGIG (reference sequence). The CDR3 has 14 amino acids. DNA for the CDR3: TGTGCCTGGAGGGTACAGGGGGTCGGTGAAAAACTGTTTTTT. Its translation is CAWRVQGVGEKLFF. Looking up the rest from reference TRBV30 and TRBJ1-4 gives the full variable domain: SQTIHQWPATLVQPVGSPLSLECTVEGTSNPNLYWYRQAAGRGLQLLFYSVGIGQISSEVPQNLSASRPQDRQFILSSKKLLLSDSGFYLCAWRVQGVGEKLFFGSGTQLSVL.

The V and J genes are TRBV12-5 and TRBJ1-1, with D unclear. Germline CDR1 is LGHNT and CDR2 is FRNRAP. There are 14 residues in the CDR3. V lost 6 bases and J lost 0, with 11 bases in between. Written as DNA, the CDR3 is TGTGCTAGTGGCCCCGGAGGGCTGAACACTGAAGCTTTCTTT. Encoded protein: CASGPGGLNTEAFF.

The rearrangement links TRBV9 to TRBJ1-1; 8 positions agree with TRBD1. V was pared by 2 bases and J by 10 bases, with 10 bases of the junction left unmatched. The CDR3 runs 14 residues. The germline V gene encodes CDR1 SGDLS and CDR2 YYNGEE. Written as DNA, the CDR3 is TGTGCCAGCAGCGTGGCAGGGGGCTCCACGGGAGCTTTCTTT. This codes for CASSVAGGSTGAFF.

The rearrangement links TRBV30 to TRBJ1-5; possible D gene TRBD1, 5 bases. Germline assignment: CDR1 GTSNPN and CDR2 SVGIG (reference sequence). Between the trimmed V and J ends, which lost 4 bases and 1 base, there was a span of 11 bases. This CDR3 is 14 amino acids long. Written as DNA, the CDR3 is TGTGCCTGGAAGGGACTCTCCAGCAATCAGCCCCAGCATTTT. As protein: CAWKGLSSNQPQHF.

This chain uses TRBV20-1 with TRBJ2-7, with 10 bases fitting TRBD1. CDR1 and CDR2 (germline): DFQATT, SNEGSKA (reference sequence). V was pared by 0 bases and J by 1 base, with 3 bases of the junction left unmatched. The CDR3 has 15 amino acids. The chain's CDR3 is CSARDPGQGSYEQYF. CDR3 nucleotides: TGCAGTGCTAGAGACCCGGGACAGGGGTCCTACGAGCAGTACTTC.

The chain carries TRBV20-1 and TRBJ2-7; 7 bases fit TRBD1. CDR3 length equals 15 residues. The junction had 11 bases not matched to a gene; V was cut back by 4 bases and J by 2 bases. In germline, CDR1 is DFQATT, CDR2 SNEGSKA (reference sequence). The CDR3 nucleotides are TGCAGTGCTACACCAAACAGGGGAGAAGCCTACGAGCAGTACTTC. Its protein product is CSATPNRGEAYEQYF.

This chain joins TRBV3-1 and TRBJ2-5; no reliable D call. The CDR3 consists of 14 residues. Germline V gene sequence: CDR1 LGHDT, CDR2 YNNKEL (reference sequence). V lost 4 bases and J lost 5, with 14 bases in between. The CDR3 protein is CASSPPEGWETQYF. The CDR3 bases are TGTGCCAGCAGCCCCCCTGAAGGTTGGGAGACCCAGTACTTC.

This CDR3 is CASSLQFGSGNTIYF. The CDR3, as DNA: TGTGCCAGCAGTTTACAGTTCGGCTCTGGAAACACCATATATTTT. The chain couples TRBV12-3 or TRBV12-4 to TRBJ1-3; D not certain. The germline V and J ends were trimmed by 2 bases and 0 bases, with 8 bases remaining between them. The length of the CDR3 is 15 residues.

The chain joins TRBV10-3 to TRBJ2-7, with D perhaps matching TRBD1 or TRBD2 (5 bases each). V was pared by 6 bases and J by 3 bases, with 12 bases between. Germline V gene lookup returns CDR1 ENHRY and CDR2 SYGVKD. The CDR3 contains 13 residues. The CDR3 region is CAIRRDGNYEQYV. The CDR3 region has the DNA TGTGCCATCAGGAGGGACGGCAACTACGAGCAGTACGTC.

V gene TRBV6-5 combines with J gene TRBJ1-5, with 9 positions matching TRBD1. CDR1 is MNHEY and CDR2 is SVGAGI in the germline V gene. V gave up 5 bases and J gave up 1 base; unmatched junction bases: 3. This CDR3 region has 15 residues. CDR3 loop: CASSRGTGSNQPQHF. The CDR3, as DNA: TGTGCCAGCAGTCGAGGGACAGGGAGCAATCAGCCCCAGCATTTT.

The chain recombines TRBV5-6 with TRBJ1-2; weak D call: TRBD1 (5 bases). The CDR3 consists of 10 residues. Trimming left V 7 bases short and J 8 bases short, with 9 bases between. Germline-derived CDR1 and CDR2 are SGHDT and YYEEEE. In nucleotides, the CDR3 is TGTGCCAGCCGGGGGAGGGGCTACACCTTC. Translation: CASRGRGYTF. Supplemented by reference TRBV5-6 and TRBJ1-2, the full variable domain reads DAGVTQSPTHLIKTRGQQVTLRCSPKSGHDTVSWYQQALGQGPQFIFQYYEEEERQRGNFPDRFSGHQFPNYSSELNVNALLLGDSALYLCASRGRGYTFGSGTRLTVV.

The chain recombines TRBV2 with TRBJ1-2, with D maybe TRBD1 (5 bases). The CDR3 contains 13 residues. Germline CDR1 and CDR2: SNHLY and FYNNEI. The ends were cut back, 2 bases at V and 4 bases at J, with 8 bases in the middle. The CDR3 protein is CASSEIRAYGYTF. CDR3 DNA sequence: TGTGCCAGCAGTGAAATCAGGGCCTATGGCTACACCTTC.

CDR3 sequence: CSAVGLAGAYEQYF. CDR3 DNA sequence: TGCAGTGCTGTTGGACTAGCAGGGGCCTACGAGCAGTACTTC. This chain links TRBV20-1 with TRBJ2-7, with TRBD2 matching over 8 bases. V shed 5 bases, J shed 2 bases, and the junction held 8 bases outside the gene matches. This CDR3 is built from 14 residues. The germline gives CDR1 DFQATT, CDR2 SNEGSKA (reference sequence).

This clonotype was recorded a few times. The chain combines TRBV12-3 or TRBV12-4 with TRBJ1-2; a possible D gene is TRBD1 (6 bases). V was pared by 5 bases and J by 2 bases, with 12 bases between. The CDR3 is 14 amino acids. The CDR3 reads CASSPAGTNYGYTF. In DNA, the CDR3 is TGTGCCAGCAGTCCCGCCGGGACAAACTATGGCTACACCTTC.

V gene TRBV25-1 combines with J gene TRBJ2-5; D possibly corresponds to TRBD1 (6 bases). V lost 6 bases and J lost 5, with 16 bases in between. The CDR3 contains 14 residues. The germline gives CDR1 MGHDK, CDR2 SYGVNS. CDR3 in amino acids: CASRQGDGFETQYF. Here the CDR3 DNA reads TGTGCCAGCAGACAGGGCGACGGTTTTGAGACCCAGTACTTC.

V gene TRBV25-1 combines with J gene TRBJ1-1, with 9 bases lining up with TRBD1. The junction had 8 bases not matched to a gene; V was cut back by 3 bases and J by 6 bases. CDR1 MGHDK and CDR2 SYGVNS come from the germline V gene. The CDR3 consists of 15 residues. The CDR3 DNA is TGTGCCAGCAGTGATCGGGACAGGGCGCGGCCTGAAGCTTTCTTT. Protein sequence: CASSDRDRARPEAFF.

This clonotype was observed once. V usage is TRBV9 and J usage is TRBJ2-1, with TRBD2 matching over 9 bases. After removal of 4 bases from V and 0 bases from J, the junction contained 5 bases not matched to a gene. The V gene's germline CDR1 is SGDLS and CDR2 YYNGEE. The CDR3 runs 16 residues. The CDR3 bases are TGTGCCAGCAGCACTTCTAGCGGGATCTCCTACAATGAGCAGTTCTTC. Its protein is CASSTSSGISYNEQFF.